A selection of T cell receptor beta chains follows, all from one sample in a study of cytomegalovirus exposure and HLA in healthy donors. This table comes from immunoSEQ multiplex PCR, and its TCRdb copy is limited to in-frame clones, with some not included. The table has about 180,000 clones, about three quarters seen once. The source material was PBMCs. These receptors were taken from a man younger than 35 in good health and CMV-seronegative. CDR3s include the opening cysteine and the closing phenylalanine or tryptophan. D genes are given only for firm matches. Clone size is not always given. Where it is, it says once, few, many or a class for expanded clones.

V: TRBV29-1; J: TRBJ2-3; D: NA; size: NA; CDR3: CSVEGAVDTQYF; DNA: TGCAGCGTAGAGGGCGCAGTAGATACGCAGTATTTT
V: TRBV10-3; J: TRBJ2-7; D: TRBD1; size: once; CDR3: CAISGDRGSEEQYF; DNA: TGTGCCATCAGTGGCGACAGGGGAAGTGAAGAGCAGTACTTC
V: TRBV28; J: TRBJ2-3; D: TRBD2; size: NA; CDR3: CASRTSGITDTQYF; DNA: TGTGCCAGCCGGACTAGCGGAATCACAGATACGCAGTATTTT
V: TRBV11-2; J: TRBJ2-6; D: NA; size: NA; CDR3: CASSPDRANVLTF; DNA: TGTGCCAGCAGCCCCGACAGGGCCAACGTCCTGACTTTC
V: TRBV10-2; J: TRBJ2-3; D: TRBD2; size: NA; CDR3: CASRQSGITDTQYF; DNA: TGCGCCAGCAGACAAAGCGGGATCACAGATACGCAGTATTTT
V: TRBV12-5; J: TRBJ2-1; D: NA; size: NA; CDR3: CASGLRRNEQFF; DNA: TGTGCTAGTGGTCTTCGTCGGAATGAGCAGTTCTTC
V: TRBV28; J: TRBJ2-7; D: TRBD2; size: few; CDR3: CASSLSGLAGVSYEQYF; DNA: TGTGCCAGCAGTTTAAGCGGACTAGCGGGGGTCTCCTACGAGCAGTACTTC
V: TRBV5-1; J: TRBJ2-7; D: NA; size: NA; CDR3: CASSLAQSYEQYF; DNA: TGCGCCAGCAGCTTGGCACAGTCCTACGAGCAGTACTTC
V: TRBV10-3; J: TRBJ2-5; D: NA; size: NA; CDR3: CAISGSRTVHQETQYF; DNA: TGTGCCATCAGTGGATCACGGACAGTCCACCAAGAGACCCAGTACTTC
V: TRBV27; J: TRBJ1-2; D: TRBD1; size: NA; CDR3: CASSPGQALYYGYTF; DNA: TGTGCCAGCAGCCCGGGACAGGCGTTATACTATGGCTACACCTTC
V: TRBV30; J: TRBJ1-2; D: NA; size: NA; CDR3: CAWTPPRLDRQEGIYGYTF; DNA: TGTGCCTGGACCCCCCCGCGTCTGGACAGACAAGAGGGTATCTATGGCTACACCTTC
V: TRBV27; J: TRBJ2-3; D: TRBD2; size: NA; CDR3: CASSPSGSGDTQYF; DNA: TGTGCCAGCAGTCCTAGCGGGAGTGGAGATACGCAGTATTTT
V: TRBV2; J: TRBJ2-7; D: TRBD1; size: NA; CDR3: CASRGTGGLVVGEQYF; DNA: TGTGCCAGCAGGGGGACAGGAGGGCTCGTGGTGGGGGAGCAGTACTTC
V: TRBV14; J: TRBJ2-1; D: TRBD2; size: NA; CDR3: CASSQVDSGRVGEQFF; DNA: TGTGCCAGCAGCCAAGTTGATAGCGGGAGAGTTGGTGAGCAGTTCTTC
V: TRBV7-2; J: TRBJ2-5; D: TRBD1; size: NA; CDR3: CASSLRTGGETQYF; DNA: TGTGCCAGCAGCTTAAGGACAGGGGGGGAGACCCAGTACTTC
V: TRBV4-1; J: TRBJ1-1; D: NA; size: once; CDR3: CASSQVGPLGNTEAFF; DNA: TGCGCCAGCAGCCAAGTGGGCCCCTTAGGGAACACTGAAGCTTTCTTT
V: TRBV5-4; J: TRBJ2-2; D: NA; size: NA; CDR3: CASSQLGGGWGTGELFF; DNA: TGTGCCAGCAGTCAACTTGGTGGGGGCTGGGGCACCGGGGAGCTGTTTTTT
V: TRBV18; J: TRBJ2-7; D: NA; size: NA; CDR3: CASSPASYEQYF; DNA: TGTGCCAGCTCACCGGCCTCCTACGAGCAGTACTTC
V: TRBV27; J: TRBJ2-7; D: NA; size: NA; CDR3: CASSPTVPSYEQYF; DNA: TGTGCCAGCAGTCCTACCGTCCCGAGCTACGAGCAGTACTTC
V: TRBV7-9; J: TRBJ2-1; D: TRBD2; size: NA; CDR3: CASSLSTTSGSSNEQFF; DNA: TGTGCCAGCAGCTTATCCACTACTAGCGGGAGTAGCAATGAGCAGTTCTTC
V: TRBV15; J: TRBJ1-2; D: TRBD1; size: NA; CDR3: CATSSPQGARGYTF; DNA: TGTGCCACCAGCAGCCCACAGGGGGCCAGGGGCTACACCTTC
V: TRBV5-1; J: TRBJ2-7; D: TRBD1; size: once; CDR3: CASSRDRTSYEQYF; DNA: TGCGCCAGCAGCCGGGACAGGACCTCCTACGAGCAGTACTTC
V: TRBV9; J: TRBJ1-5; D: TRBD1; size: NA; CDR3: CASSVDDRDGQPQHF; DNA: TGTGCCAGCAGCGTAGATGACAGGGATGGCCAGCCCCAGCATTTT
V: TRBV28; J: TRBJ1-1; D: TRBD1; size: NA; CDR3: CASRPGQGRAFF; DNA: TGTGCCAGCAGACCTGGACAGGGGAGAGCTTTCTTT
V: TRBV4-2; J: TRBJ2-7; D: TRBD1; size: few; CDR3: CASSQGGTGNYEQYF; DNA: TGTGCCAGCAGCCAAGGAGGGACAGGCAACTACGAGCAGTACTTC
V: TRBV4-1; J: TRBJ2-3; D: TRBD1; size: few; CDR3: CASSPTGTGHADTQYF; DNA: TGCGCCAGCAGCCCGACCGGGACAGGGCACGCAGATACGCAGTATTTT
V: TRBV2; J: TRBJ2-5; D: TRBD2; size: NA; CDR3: CASRTYGAGGKETQYF; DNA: TGTGCCAGCAGGACCTACGGAGCGGGGGGTAAAGAGACCCAGTACTTC